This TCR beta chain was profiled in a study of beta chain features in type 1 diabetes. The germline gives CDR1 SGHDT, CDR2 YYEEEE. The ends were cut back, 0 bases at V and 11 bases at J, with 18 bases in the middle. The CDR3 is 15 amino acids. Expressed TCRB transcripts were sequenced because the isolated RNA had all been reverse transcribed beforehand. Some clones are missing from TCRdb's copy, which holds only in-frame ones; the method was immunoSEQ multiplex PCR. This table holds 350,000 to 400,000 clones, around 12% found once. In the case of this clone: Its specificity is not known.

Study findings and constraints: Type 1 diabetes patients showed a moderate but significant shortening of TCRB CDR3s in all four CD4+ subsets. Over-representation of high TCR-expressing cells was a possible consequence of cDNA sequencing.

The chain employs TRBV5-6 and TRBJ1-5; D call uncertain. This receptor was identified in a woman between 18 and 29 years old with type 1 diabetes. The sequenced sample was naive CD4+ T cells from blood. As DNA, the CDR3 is TGTGCCAGCAGCTTGGCAAGCACAGCCCCTGGGTCCCAGCATTTT. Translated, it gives CASSLASTAPGSQHF.